These 23 T cell receptor beta chains originate from one sample sequenced in a study of breast tumors, draining lymph nodes, adjacent tissues. TCRdb processed the multiplex PCR reads anew with MiXCR; each CDR3 protein has one entry. The sample contains over 130,000 distinct CDR3 sequences, about 31% of which appear only once. Breast cancer patients provided tissue from their axillary draining lymph nodes. The sequenced sample consisted of axillary lymph node tissue. These receptors all come from a female donor with breast cancer. Some clones in this sample may be carry-over from other donors' samples.

Turning to this clonotype: A much more abundant neighbour one base away suggests this may be a read error. The rearrangement joins TRBV7-2 to TRBJ1-4; D remains ambiguous. The CDR3 has 16 amino acids. Germline V gene sequence: CDR1 SGHTA, CDR2 FQGNSA. The CDR3 nucleotides are TGTGCCAGCAGCTTAGATCTTCCCCTGGCTAATGAAAAACTGCTTTTT. It specifies CASSLDLPLANEKLLF. Looking up the rest from reference TRBV7-2 and TRBJ1-4 gives the full variable domain: GAGVSQSPSNKVTEKGKDVELRCDPISGHTALYWYRQSLGQGLEFLIYFQGNSAPDKSGLPSDRFSAERTGGSVSTLTIQRTQQEDSAVYLCASSLDLPLANEKLLFGSGTQLSVL.

The rearrangement uses TRBV7-9 and TRBJ1-1; D unclear. The germline V gene has CDR1 SEHNR and CDR2 FQNEAQ (reference sequence). This CDR3 spans 15 amino acids. V gave up 5 bases and J gave up 0 bases, with 13 bases separating them. The chain's CDR3 is CASSLSYELNTEAFF. CDR3 sequence (DNA): TGTGCCAGCAGCCTCTCGTACGAGTTGAACACTGAAGCTTTCTTT.

Points on this clonotype: It may be a read error: a sequence one base away is much more abundant. V usage is TRBV6-1 and J usage is TRBJ2-2; 8 bases are shared with TRBD1. CDR3 size: 16 residues. Germline V gene data show CDR1 as MNHNS and CDR2 as SASEGT. The J segment lost 3 bases and the V segment lost 5 bases, leaving 8 bases of the junction unmatched. The CDR3 DNA sequence: TGTGCCAGCAGTCGATGGGACAGGTCGGACACCGGGGAGCTGTTTTTT. Protein: CASSRWDRSDTGELFF.

As to this clonotype: A much larger clone lies one base from this, so it may be a read error. The rearrangement joins TRBV5-1 to TRBJ1-2, with TRBD1 as a possible D gene (6 bases). Germline CDR1 and CDR2: SGHRS and YFSETQ. The CDR3 spans 13 residues. The CDR3 DNA follows: TGCGCCAGCAGCTTGAGGGGACAATCCGGCTACGCCTTC. Translated: CASSLRGQSGYAF.

The V call is TRBV5-4, the J call TRBJ2-2; D is unclear. V dropped 4 bases and J dropped 5 bases, with 9 bases sitting between them. The germline V gene encodes CDR1 SGHNT and CDR2 YYREEE (reference sequence). This CDR3 has 13 residues. CDR3 amino acids: CASSLVETGELFF. For the CDR3, the DNA is TGTGCCAGCAGCCTGGTCGAAACCGGGGAGCTGTTTTTT.

Notes on this clonotype: With a much larger clone just one base away, this may be a read error. It is likely a read error, because the conserved phenylalanine at the end of the CDR3 is missing. V gene TRBV7-8 combines with J gene TRBJ1-5, with unresolved D. The CDR3 is 13 amino acids. Trimming took 1 base from V and 6 from J, leaving 7 bases between them. Germline V gene data show CDR1 as SGHVS and CDR2 as FQNEAQ. CDR3 sequence: CASSLVGSQPQHS. CDR3 coding DNA: TGTGCCAGCAGCTTAGTAGGTAGTCAGCCCCAGCATTCT.

This clonotype was counted at least ten times. The junction shows a germline mismatch at one end, possibly a read error. The gene calls are TRBV7-9 and TRBJ1-2; D is unresolved. The CDR3 has 15 amino acids. CDR1 is SEHNR and CDR2 is FQNEAQ in the germline V gene (reference sequence). The CDR3, as DNA: TGTGCCAGCAGCTTAGGAGTGGGTCCGATCTATGGCTACCCCTTC. It yields the protein CASSLGVGPIYGYPF.

In this sample, this clonotype turned up a few times. The genes are TRBV6-1 and TRBJ1-1; D is undetermined. V lost 8 bases and J lost 1, with 14 bases in between. Germline assignment: CDR1 MNHNS and CDR2 SASEGT. This CDR3 is built from 14 residues. The CDR3 DNA is TGTGCCAGCCTTCTGCAGCCTTGGAACACTGAAGCTTTCTTT. As protein: CASLLQPWNTEAFF.

This clonotype was picked up many times. The chain couples TRBV15 to TRBJ2-3; TRBD1 or TRBD2 may be the D gene (5 bases each). V lost 3 bases to trimming and J lost 0 bases, with 10 bases between them. CDR1 and CDR2 from the germline V gene are LNHNV and YYDKDF (reference sequence). The CDR3 runs to 15 residues. The CDR3 DNA reads TGTGCCACCAGCAGGGCCGGGGACAGCACAGATACGCAGTATTTT. This gives the protein CATSRAGDSTDTQYF.

This clonotype was counted many times. The chain employs TRBV9 and TRBJ1-3; a possible D gene is TRBD1 (5 bases). From germline, CDR1 is SGDLS and CDR2 YYNGEE. The CDR3 consists of 16 residues. Between the trimmed V and J ends, which lost 0 bases and 4 bases, there was a span of 14 bases. The CDR3 region has the DNA TGTGCCAGCAGCGTAGGTATCGGTACAGGAGGAAACACCATATATTTT. Its translation is CASSVGIGTGGNTIYF.

Many counts were recorded for this clonotype. CDR3 sequence (DNA): TGTGCCAGCAGTTCTACTCCGGGACAGGGATCTGGCTACACCTTC. It specifies CASSSTPGQGSGYTF. The V call is TRBV2, the J call TRBJ1-2, with 9 positions matching TRBD1. CDR3 length equals 15 residues. Losses at the gene ends were 5 bases for V and 7 bases for J; bases not matched to a gene: 11. From germline, CDR1 is SNHLY and CDR2 FYNNEI.

This clonotype was counted many times. The chain combines TRBV4-1 with TRBJ2-3; no firm D call. Germline V lookup: CDR1 MGHRA, CDR2 YSYEKL. This CDR3 contains 11 residues. Trimming shortened V by 3 bases and J by 7 bases, and 5 bases separated the two germline ends. CDR3 residues: CASSQGYTQYF. The CDR3, as DNA: TGCGCCAGCAGCCAGGGCTATACGCAGTATTTT.

The V gene is TRBV13, the J gene TRBJ2-3; TRBD2 agrees at 10 bases. Matching the DNA end better, TRBJ2-5 makes the J call doubtful. Germline V gene lookup returns CDR1 PRHDT and CDR2 FYEKMQ (reference sequence). This CDR3 is built from 14 residues. CDR3 nucleotide sequence: TGTGCCAGCAGAGCGGGGGGGCTGCGGGAGACCCAGTACTTC. Translating gives CASRAGGLRETQYF.

To note about this clonotype: Because the CDR3's place on the DNA is in doubt, the DNA is left out and the CDR3 is given as listed by TCRdb. The V gene is TRBV5-1, the J gene TRBJ2-1; the table's D call, TRBD2, has no DNA check behind it. The CDR3 is made up of 21 amino acids, end residues included. The germline V gene encodes CDR1 SGHRS and CDR2 YFSETQ. CDR3 in amino acids: CASSFYICSAPRGGHGNEQFF.

The rearrangement uses TRBV7-9 and TRBJ2-5; TRBD1 might be the D (6 bases). The CDR3 is made up of 14 amino acids. Germline CDR1 is SEHNR and CDR2 is FQNEAQ (reference sequence). V was cut by 6 bases and J by 0 bases, with 11 bases left in between. The CDR3 DNA sequence: TGTGCCAGCAGTGGGGGCCGTGACCAAGAGACCCAGTACTTC. It yields the protein CASSGGRDQETQYF.

To note about this clonotype: With a much larger clone just one base away, this may be a read error. This chain connects TRBV20-1 to TRBJ2-7, with 11 bases matching TRBD2. In germline, CDR1 is DFQATT, CDR2 SNEGSKA (reference sequence). This CDR3 region has 14 residues. CDR3 region: CSARASGGFSEQHF. The DNA for the CDR3 is TGCAGTGCTCGGGCTAGCGGGGGGTTCTCCGAGCAGCACTTC.

A word on this clonotype: A single base separates this from a much larger clone, so it may be a read error. The rearrangement joins TRBV7-2 to TRBJ2-5, with D possibly TRBD1 on 6 matching bases. CDR3 length equals 15 residues. CDR1 SGHTA and CDR2 FQGNSA come from the germline V gene. The CDR3 DNA is TGTGCCAGCAGTTTTGGGGCAGGGGTTTATGAGACCCAGCACTTC. Translation: CASSFGAGVYETQHF.

As for this clonotype: One end of the junction fails to match germline, which may point to a read error. The CDR3 nucleotides are TGCAGTGCTAGTACCTTCGGCTCCTATAACTCACCCCTCCACTTT. It encodes CSASTFGSYNSPLHF. The rearrangement joins TRBV20-1 to TRBJ1-6; unclear D gene. CDR3 length equals 15 residues. In germline, CDR1 is DFQATT, CDR2 SNEGSKA (reference sequence).

This clonotype was detected once. A read error is likely, as this CDR3 ends without the conserved phenylalanine or tryptophan. The rearrangement links TRBV7-9 to TRBJ1-1; TRBD1 might be the D (6 bases). Germline V gene data show CDR1 as SEHNR and CDR2 as FQNEAQ (reference sequence). The CDR3 covers 13 residues. V lost 5 bases, J lost 1 base, and 8 bases lay in between. Here the CDR3 reads CASSEQGNTEAFS. The CDR3 DNA reads TGTGCCAGCAGCGAACAGGGGAACACTGAAGCTTTCTCT.

This clonotype was seen at least ten times. This chain uses TRBV6-5 with TRBJ1-4; D is unclear. This CDR3 contains 14 residues. Looked up from germline, CDR1 is MNHEY and CDR2 is SVGAGI. Trimming shortened V by 8 bases and J by 5 bases, and 15 bases separated the two germline ends. This CDR3 reads CASRDTGWNEKLFF. The DNA of the CDR3 is TGTGCCAGCCGGGATACGGGCTGGAATGAAAAACTGTTTTTT.

This clonotype has ten or more counts. The chain recombines TRBV20-1 with TRBJ2-2; perhaps TRBD2 as D (5 bases). Germline CDR1 DFQATT, CDR2 SNEGSKA (reference sequence). The V end was cut by 5 bases, the J end by 6 bases, with 22 bases between. The CDR3 covers 16 residues. As DNA, the CDR3 is TGCAGTGCTGGCCCCTCGGGGAACAGAGGTTCCGGGGAGCTGTTTTTT. The encoded protein is CSAGPSGNRGSGELFF.

This clonotype was observed many times. The rearrangement uses TRBV12-3 or TRBV12-4 and TRBJ2-6; D gene uncertain. V shed 5 bases and J shed 0 bases, with 14 bases lying between them. The CDR3 is 17 amino acids. CDR3 amino acids: CASSRRLTTSGANVLTF. The CDR3 nucleotides read TGTGCCAGCAGTCGTCGTCTCACGACCTCTGGGGCCAACGTCCTGACTTTC.

Worth noting for this clonotype: A junction boundary mismatches the germline segment, possibly from a read error. The CDR3 nucleotides are TGTGCCAGCAGCCCAGATGGGGGGTCTAACTATGGCTACCCCTTC. Translated: CASSPDGGSNYGYPF. This chain joins TRBV7-3 and TRBJ1-2; TRBD1 might be the D (5 bases). Germline assignment: CDR1 SGHTA and CDR2 FQGTGA. CDR3 length: 15 amino acids. Full variable domain (outside the CDR3, taken from reference TRBV7-3 and TRBJ1-2): GAGVSQTPSNKVTEKGKYVELRCDPISGHTALYWYRQSLGQGPEFLIYFQGTGAADDSGLPNDRFFAVRPEGSVSTLKIQRTERGDSAVYLCASSPDGGSNYGYPFGSGTRLTVV.